Many counts were recorded for the clone carrying this T cell receptor beta chain. This entry belongs to a study of T cells in Graves' hyperthyroidism and ophthalmopathy. Whole-study context: Peripheral blood collection took place at initial diagnosis, before any treatment.

RNA transcripts yielded amplified TCR beta CDR3 regions. During a first-round RT-PCR of the TCR CDR3, the HTBI primer set was used. Using its own MiXCR run on the multiplex PCR reads, TCRdb lists one record per CDR3 protein. The data hold 350,000 to 400,000 distinct CDR3 sequences, with around a sixth observed a single time. Active moderate-to-severe ophthalmopathy, Clinical Activity Score at least 3, NOSPECS at least 4, under 3 months' duration. The V gene's germline CDR1 is DFQATT and CDR2 SNEGSKA (reference sequence). This CDR3 spans 14 amino acids. The V gene lost 3 bases and the J gene lost 1 base, with 12 bases spanning the gap.

The chain couples TRBV20-1 to TRBJ2-5, with D perhaps matching TRBD1 (5 bases). The sequenced sample was blood. The origin of this receptor is a young man with Graves' ophthalmopathy. CDR3 nucleotide sequence: TGCAGTGCTAGTAGCCAGGACATCCAAGAGACCCAGTACTTC. It encodes CSASSQDIQETQYF.